This T cell receptor (beta chain) was retrieved from a study of blood T cell repertoires in COVID-19. Background on the study: Whether acute or convalescent, the COVID-19 samples came from the United States, Italy and Spain. PBMCs, B-cell-depleted T cells, or T cells provided the cDNA or gDNA that made up the material.

Original analysis: Estimated nucleated cell counts came from reference gene primer amplification. Assay: immunoSEQ multiplex PCR; the TCRdb copy retains only in-frame clones and omits some. V and J calls and clone size are given by that table; D and trimming were obtained from the DNA. Among fewer than 350,000 clones listed, roughly 88% were seen once. The cohort comprised adults aged 18 to 89 years residing in approximately 25 US areas. The V end was cut by 6 bases, the J end by 4 bases, with 10 bases between. This CDR3 contains 13 residues. Germline assignment: CDR1 SNHLY and CDR2 FYNNEI. The source is a woman between 40 and 50 years old with acute COVID-19. The sample taken for sequencing was PBMCs or T cells enriched from blood (not recorded which). The chain combines TRBV2 with TRBJ1-5; a possible D gene is TRBD1 (5 bases). The CDR3: CASRGRVNQPQHF. CDR3 coding DNA: TGTGCCAGCAGGGGCAGGGTTAATCAGCCCCAGCATTTT.